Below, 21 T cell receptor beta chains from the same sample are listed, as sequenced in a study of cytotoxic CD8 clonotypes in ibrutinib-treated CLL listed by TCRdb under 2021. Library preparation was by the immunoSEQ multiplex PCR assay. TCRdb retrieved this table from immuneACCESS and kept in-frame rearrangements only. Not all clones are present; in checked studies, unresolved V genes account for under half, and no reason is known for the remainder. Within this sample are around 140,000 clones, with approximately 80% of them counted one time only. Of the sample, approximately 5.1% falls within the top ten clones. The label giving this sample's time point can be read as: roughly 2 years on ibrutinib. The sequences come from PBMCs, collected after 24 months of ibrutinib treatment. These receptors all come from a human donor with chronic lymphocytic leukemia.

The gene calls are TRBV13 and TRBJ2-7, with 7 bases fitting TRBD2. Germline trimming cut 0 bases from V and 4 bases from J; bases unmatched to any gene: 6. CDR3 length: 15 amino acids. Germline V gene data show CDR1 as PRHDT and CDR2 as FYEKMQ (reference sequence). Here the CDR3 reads CASSLGGGSLYEQYF. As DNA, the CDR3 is TGTGCCAGCAGCTTAGGGGGCGGGAGTCTTTACGAGCAGTACTTC.

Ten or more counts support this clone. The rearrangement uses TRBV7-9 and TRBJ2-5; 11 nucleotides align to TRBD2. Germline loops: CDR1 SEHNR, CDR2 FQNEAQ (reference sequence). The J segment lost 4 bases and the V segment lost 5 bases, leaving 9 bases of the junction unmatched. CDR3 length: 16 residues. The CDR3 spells CASSPGVAGGSETQYF. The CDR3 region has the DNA TGTGCCAGCAGCCCCGGGGTAGCGGGGGGGTCAGAGACCCAGTACTTC.

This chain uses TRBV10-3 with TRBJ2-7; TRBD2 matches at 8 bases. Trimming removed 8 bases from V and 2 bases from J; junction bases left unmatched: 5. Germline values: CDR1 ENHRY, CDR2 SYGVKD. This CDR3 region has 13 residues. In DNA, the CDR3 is TGTGCCATCGCCAGCGGGAGTACCTACGAGCAGTACTTC. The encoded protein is CAIASGSTYEQYF.

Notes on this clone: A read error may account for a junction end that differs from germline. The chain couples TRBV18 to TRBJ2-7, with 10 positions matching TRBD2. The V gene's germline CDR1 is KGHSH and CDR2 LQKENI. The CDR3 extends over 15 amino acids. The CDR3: CASSPQSGGAYEQYF. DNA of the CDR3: TGTGCCAGCTCCCCACAAAGCGGGGGGGCCTACGAGCAGTACTTC.

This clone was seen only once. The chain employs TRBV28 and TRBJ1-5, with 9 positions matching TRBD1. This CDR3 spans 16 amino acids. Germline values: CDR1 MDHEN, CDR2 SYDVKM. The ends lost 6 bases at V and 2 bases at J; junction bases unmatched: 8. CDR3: CASSPGWTGGNQPQHF. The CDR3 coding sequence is TGTGCCAGCAGCCCGGGGTGGACAGGGGGCAATCAGCCCCAGCATTTT. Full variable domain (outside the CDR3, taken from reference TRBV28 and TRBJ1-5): DVKVTQSSRYLVKRTGEKVFLECVQDMDHENMFWYRQDPGLGLRLIYFSYDVKMKEKGDIPEGYSVSREKKERFSLILESASTNQTSMYLCASSPGWTGGNQPQHFGDGTRLSIL.

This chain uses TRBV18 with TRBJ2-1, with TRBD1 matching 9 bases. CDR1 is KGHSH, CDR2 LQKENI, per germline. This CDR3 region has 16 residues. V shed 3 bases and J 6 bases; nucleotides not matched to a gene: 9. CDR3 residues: CASSPYRDRVSNEQFF. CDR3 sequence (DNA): TGTGCCAGCTCACCTTACCGGGACAGGGTATCCAATGAGCAGTTCTTC.

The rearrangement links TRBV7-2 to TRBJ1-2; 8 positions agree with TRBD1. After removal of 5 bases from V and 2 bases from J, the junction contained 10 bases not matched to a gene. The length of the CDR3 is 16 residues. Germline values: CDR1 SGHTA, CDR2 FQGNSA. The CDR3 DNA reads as TGTGCCAGCAGCAAAAATCCCGGGACAGGAAACTATGGCTACACCTTC. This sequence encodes CASSKNPGTGNYGYTF.

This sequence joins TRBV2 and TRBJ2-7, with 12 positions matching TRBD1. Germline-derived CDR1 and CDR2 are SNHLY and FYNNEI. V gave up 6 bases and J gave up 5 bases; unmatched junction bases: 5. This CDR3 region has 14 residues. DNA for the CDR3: TGTGCCAGCAGGACCGGGACAGGGGGCCACGAGCAGTACTTC. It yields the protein CASRTGTGGHEQYF.

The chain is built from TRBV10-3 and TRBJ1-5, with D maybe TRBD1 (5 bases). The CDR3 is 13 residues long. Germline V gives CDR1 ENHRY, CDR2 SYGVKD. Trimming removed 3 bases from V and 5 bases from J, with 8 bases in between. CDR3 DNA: TGTGCCATCAGTGAAGTGGGGGATCAGCCCCAGCATTTT. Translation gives CAISEVGDQPQHF.

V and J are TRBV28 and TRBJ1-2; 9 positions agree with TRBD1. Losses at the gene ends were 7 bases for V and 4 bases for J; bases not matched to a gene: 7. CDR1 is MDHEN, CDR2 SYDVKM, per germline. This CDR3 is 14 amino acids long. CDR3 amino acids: CASTSGQGPYGYTF. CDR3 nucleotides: TGTGCCAGCACCTCGGGACAGGGTCCCTATGGCTACACCTTC.

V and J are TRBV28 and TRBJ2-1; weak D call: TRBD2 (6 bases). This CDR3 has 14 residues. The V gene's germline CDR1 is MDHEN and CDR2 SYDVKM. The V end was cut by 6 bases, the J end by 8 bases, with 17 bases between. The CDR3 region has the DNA TGTGCCAGCAGCCCCGGGACTCCCAGGGATGAGCAGTTCTTC. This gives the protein CASSPGTPRDEQFF.

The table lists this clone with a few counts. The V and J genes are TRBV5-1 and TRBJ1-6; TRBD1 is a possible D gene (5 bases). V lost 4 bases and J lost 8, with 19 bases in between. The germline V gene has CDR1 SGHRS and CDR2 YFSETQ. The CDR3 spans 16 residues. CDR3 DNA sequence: TGCGCCAGCAGCCAGGGACTGAATCAAGGGGATTCACCCCTCCACTTT. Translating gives CASSQGLNQGDSPLHF. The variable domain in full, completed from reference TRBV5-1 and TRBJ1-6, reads KAGVTQTPRYLIKTRGQQVTLSCSPISGHRSVSWYQQTPGQGLQFLFEYFSETQRNKGNFPGRFSGRQFSNSRSEMNVSTLELGDSALYLCASSQGLNQGDSPLHFGNGTRLTVT.

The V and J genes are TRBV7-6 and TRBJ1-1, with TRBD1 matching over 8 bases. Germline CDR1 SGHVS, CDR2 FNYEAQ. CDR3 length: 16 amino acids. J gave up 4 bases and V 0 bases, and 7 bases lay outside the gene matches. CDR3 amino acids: CASSLADRGWGTEAFF. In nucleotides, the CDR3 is TGTGCCAGCAGCTTAGCCGACAGGGGTTGGGGCACTGAAGCTTTCTTT.

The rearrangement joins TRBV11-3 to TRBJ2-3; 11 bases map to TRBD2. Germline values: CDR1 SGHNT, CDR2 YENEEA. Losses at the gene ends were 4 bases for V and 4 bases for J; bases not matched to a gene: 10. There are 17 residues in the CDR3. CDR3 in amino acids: CASSSGLAGGGADTQYF. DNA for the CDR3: TGTGCCAGCAGCTCTGGGCTAGCGGGAGGCGGGGCAGATACGCAGTATTTT.

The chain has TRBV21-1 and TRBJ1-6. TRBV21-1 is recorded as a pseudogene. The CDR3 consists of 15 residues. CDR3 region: CASSKGEGFNSPLHF. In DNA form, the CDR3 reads TGTGCCAGCAGCAAAGGTGAGGGGTTTAATTCACCCCTCCACTTT.

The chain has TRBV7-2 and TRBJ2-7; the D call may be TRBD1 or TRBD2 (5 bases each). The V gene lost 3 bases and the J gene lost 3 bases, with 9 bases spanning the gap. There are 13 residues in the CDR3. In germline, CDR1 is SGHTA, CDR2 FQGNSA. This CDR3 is CASSFTGGYEQYF. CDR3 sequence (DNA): TGTGCCAGCAGCTTCACTGGGGGCTACGAGCAGTACTTC.

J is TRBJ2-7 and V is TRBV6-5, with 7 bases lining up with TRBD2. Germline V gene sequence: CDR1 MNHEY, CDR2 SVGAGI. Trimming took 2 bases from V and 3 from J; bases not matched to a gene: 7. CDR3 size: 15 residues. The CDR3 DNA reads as TGTGCCAGCAGTTACATGTCTAGCGGCCTCTACGAGCAGTACTTC. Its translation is CASSYMSSGLYEQYF.

The CDR3 region has the DNA TGTGCCAGCAGTGGACGGACTAGCGGGAGCAGGGACGAGCAGTACTTC. It encodes CASSGRTSGSRDEQYF. The chain couples TRBV6-6 to TRBJ2-7; 13 bases line up with TRBD2. Germline lookup yields CDR1 MNHNY and CDR2 SVGAGI (reference sequence). The CDR3 runs to 16 residues. The junction had 9 bases not matched to a gene; V was cut back by 5 bases and J by 5 bases.

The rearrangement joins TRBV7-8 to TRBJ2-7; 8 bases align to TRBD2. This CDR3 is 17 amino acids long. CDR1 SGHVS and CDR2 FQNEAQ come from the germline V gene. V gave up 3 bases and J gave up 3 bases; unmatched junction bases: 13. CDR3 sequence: CASSFGLAGAGDYEQYF. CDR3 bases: TGTGCCAGCAGCTTTGGCCTAGCGGGCGCGGGGGACTACGAGCAGTACTTC.

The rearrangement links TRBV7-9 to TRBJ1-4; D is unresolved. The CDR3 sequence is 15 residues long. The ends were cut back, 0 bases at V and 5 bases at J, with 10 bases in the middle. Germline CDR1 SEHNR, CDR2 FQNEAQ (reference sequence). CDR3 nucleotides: TGTGCCAGCAGCTTAGCGGGAAACCAAAATGAAAAACTGTTTTTT. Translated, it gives CASSLAGNQNEKLFF. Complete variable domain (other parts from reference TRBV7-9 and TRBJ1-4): DTGVSQNPRHKITKRGQNVTFRCDPISEHNRLYWYRQTLGQGPEFLTYFQNEAQLEKSRLLSDRFSAERPKGSFSTLEIQRTEQGDSAMYLCASSLAGNQNEKLFFGSGTQLSVL.

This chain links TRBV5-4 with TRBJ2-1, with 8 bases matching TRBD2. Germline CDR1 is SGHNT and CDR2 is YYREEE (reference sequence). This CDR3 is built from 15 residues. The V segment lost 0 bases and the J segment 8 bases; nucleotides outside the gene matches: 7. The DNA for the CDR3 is TGTGCCAGCAGCTTGGACGGCGGGAGGTGGTATGAGCAGTTCTTC. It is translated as CASSLDGGRWYEQFF.